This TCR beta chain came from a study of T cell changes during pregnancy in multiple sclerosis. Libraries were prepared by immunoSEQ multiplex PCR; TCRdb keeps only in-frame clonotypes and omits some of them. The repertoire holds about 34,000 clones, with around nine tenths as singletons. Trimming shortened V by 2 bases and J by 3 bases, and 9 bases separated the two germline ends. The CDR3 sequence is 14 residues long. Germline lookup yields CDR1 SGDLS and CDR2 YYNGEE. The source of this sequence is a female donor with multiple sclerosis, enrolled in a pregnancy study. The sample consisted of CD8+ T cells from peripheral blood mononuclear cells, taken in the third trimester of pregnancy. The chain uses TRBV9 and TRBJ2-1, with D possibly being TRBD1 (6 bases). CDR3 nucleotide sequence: TGTGCCAGCAGCGTGTCAGGGGTCTACAATGAGCAGTTCTTC. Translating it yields CASSVSGVYNEQFF.